The 10 T cell receptor beta chains below come from one sample, sequenced in a study of vaccination and CD4 T cells after COVID-19. TCRdb itself ran the PCR reads through MiXCR, one entry per CDR3 protein. The repertoire holds 20,000 or so distinct CDR3 sequences, roughly 62% seen once, with 1.1% in the top ten. The starting material was CD4+ T cells from blood, obtained before SARS-CoV-2 vaccination. These receptors came from a human donor who had recovered from COVID-19.

The rearrangement uses TRBV7-8 and TRBJ2-5; 7 positions match TRBD1. Looked up from germline, CDR1 is SGHVS and CDR2 is FQNEAQ. The length of the CDR3 is 15 residues. V shed 3 bases and J 0 bases; nucleotides not matched to a gene: 4. CDR3 region: CASSLGTVYQETQYF. The CDR3 region has the DNA TGTGCCAGCAGCTTGGGGACAGTGTACCAAGAGACCCAGTACTTC. Complete variable domain (other parts from reference TRBV7-8 and TRBJ2-5): GAGVSQSPRYKVAKRGQDVALRCDPISGHVSLFWYQQALGQGPEFLTYFQNEAQLDKSGLPSDRFFAERPEGSVSTLKIQRTQQEDSAVYLCASSLGTVYQETQYFGPGTRLLVL.

The chain uses TRBV20-1 and TRBJ1-2; D not certain. Germline lookup yields CDR1 DFQATT and CDR2 SNEGSKA (reference sequence). CDR3 length: 11 amino acids. The V end was cut by 8 bases, the J end by 9 bases, with 16 bases between. This CDR3 reads CSMGSSERYTF. The CDR3, as DNA: TGCAGTATGGGTAGTTCGGAACGCTACACCTTC.

This clonotype was found once. One end of the junction fails to match germline, which may point to a read error. CDR3 region: CASSQTGTVETQYF. CDR3 DNA: TGTGCCAGTAGCCAAACCGGGACGGTAGAGACCCAGTACTTC. The V gene is TRBV4-2, the J gene TRBJ2-5; either TRBD1 or TRBD2 may fit D (5 bases each). The CDR3 spans 14 residues. The germline V gene encodes CDR1 LGHNA and CDR2 YNFKEQ.

The CDR3 protein is CSAPQPPSPTGNTGELFF. The CDR3 coding sequence is TGCAGTGCCCCCCAGCCCCCCTCTCCCACAGGGAACACCGGGGAGCTGTTTTTT. The chain uses TRBV20-1 and TRBJ2-2, with D maybe TRBD1 (5 bases). The V gene's germline CDR1 is DFQATT and CDR2 SNEGSKA (reference sequence). The CDR3 extends over 18 amino acids. Trimming cost V 6 bases and J 1 base, with 24 bases left between them.

The genes are TRBV11-3 and TRBJ2-3, with 10 bases lining up with TRBD2. The J segment lost 2 bases and the V segment lost 5 bases, leaving 4 bases of the junction unmatched. This CDR3 comprises 15 residues. In germline, CDR1 is SGHNT, CDR2 YENEEA. The CDR3 DNA sequence: TGTGCCAGCAGCCCTAGCGGGAGCCCCACAGATACGCAGTATTTT. Translated, it gives CASSPSGSPTDTQYF.

This chain uses TRBV11-3 with TRBJ2-7; TRBD2 might be the D (6 bases). V lost 3 bases, J lost 3 bases, and 12 bases lay in between. Germline values: CDR1 SGHNT, CDR2 YENEEA. The length of the CDR3 is 14 residues. The CDR3 loop is CASSLEGRSYEQYF. CDR3 in DNA: TGTGCCAGCAGCTTGGAGGGACGAAGCTACGAGCAGTACTTC.

This chain links TRBV10-3 with TRBJ2-7; D possibly corresponds to TRBD2 (6 bases). There are 15 residues in the CDR3. CDR1 is ENHRY, CDR2 SYGVKD, per germline. Trimming removed 6 bases at V and 2 bases at J, with 17 bases between. The DNA for the CDR3 is TGTGCCATCAGGGGGATTAGCGGAGGAACCTACGAGCAGTACTTC. Translating it yields CAIRGISGGTYEQYF.

In DNA, the CDR3 is TGTGCCAGCAGTGGCGCTCTGAGCGACCACACAGATACGCAGTATTTT. Protein product: CASSGALSDHTDTQYF. The chain carries TRBV5-5 and TRBJ2-3, with D uncertain. The CDR3 contains 16 residues. V dropped 5 bases and J dropped 2 bases, with 18 bases sitting between them. The germline V gene has CDR1 SGHKS and CDR2 YYEKEE (reference sequence).

The V gene is TRBV7-3, the J gene TRBJ2-1, with 9 bases lining up with TRBD2. Germline CDR1 and CDR2: SGHTA and FQGTGA. The CDR3 runs to 15 residues. J was trimmed by 2 bases and V by 2 bases; bases with no gene match: 1. CDR3 in DNA: TGTGCCAGCAGCTTAGCGGGAGGGACCTACAATGAGCAGTTCTTC. Translating it yields CASSLAGGTYNEQFF.

The CDR3 bases are TGTGCCAGCAGTCCGGTAGCGGGAGACCGCGACGAGCAGTACTTC. It specifies CASSPVAGDRDEQYF. The chain uses TRBV6-4 and TRBJ2-7, with TRBD2 matching 9 bases. Germline loops: CDR1 MRHNA, CDR2 SNTAGT. The V and J ends lost 5 bases and 5 bases, in that order; junction bases with no gene match: 10. This CDR3 is built from 15 residues.